These 23 T cell receptor beta chains originate from one sample sequenced in a study of blood T cell repertoires in COVID-19. Measured with immunoSEQ multiplex PCR; TCRdb has only the in-frame clones, and not every one. In the table there are some 250,000 clones, around nine tenths of which are singletons. Sample: peripheral blood. Receptors originate from a woman in her 40s who had recovered from COVID-19.

The chain employs TRBV5-4 and TRBJ2-5; the D gene is possibly TRBD2 (5 bases). The CDR3 contains 17 residues. Trimming stripped 4 bases from V and 4 bases from J, with 23 bases between. Germline V gene sequence: CDR1 SGHNT, CDR2 YYREEE (reference sequence). CDR3 in amino acids: CASSPTTTRLALETQYF. The CDR3 coding sequence is TGTGCCAGCAGCCCAACAACAACCCGGCTAGCATTAGAGACCCAGTACTTC.

This chain uses TRBV28 with TRBJ1-5, with D maybe TRBD1 (6 bases). The ends were cut back, 8 bases at V and 2 bases at J, with 13 bases in the middle. Germline values: CDR1 MDHEN, CDR2 SYDVKM. The CDR3 consists of 14 residues. CDR3 DNA: TGTGCCAGCGGGACAAATATCGGCAATCAGCCCCAGCATTTT. This sequence encodes CASGTNIGNQPQHF.

CDR3 region: CASSQYRNSPLHF. CDR3 DNA: TGTGCCAGCAGTCAATACAGAAATTCACCCCTCCACTTT. The rearrangement links TRBV12-3 or TRBV12-4 to TRBJ1-6, with D unclear. Between the trimmed V and J ends, which lost 5 bases and 7 bases, there was a span of 9 bases. The CDR3 covers 13 residues.

This chain uses TRBV25-1 with TRBJ1-4; 8 bases are a match to TRBD1. The CDR3 totals 17 residues. The ends lost 1 base at V and 6 bases at J; junction bases unmatched: 10. The germline V gene has CDR1 MGHDK and CDR2 SYGVNS. CDR3 bases: TGTGCCAGCAGTGAATCCCCCGGCAGGGGGCAGGATGAAAAACTGTTTTTT. Translating gives CASSESPGRGQDEKLFF.

This chain uses TRBV30 with TRBJ2-1; weak D call: TRBD2 (5 bases). The germline V gene encodes CDR1 GTSNPN and CDR2 SVGIG (reference sequence). V was shortened by 2 bases and J by 7 bases, with 9 bases between the two germline ends. The CDR3 covers 12 residues. CDR3 nucleotide sequence: TGTGCCTGGAGTCCCCAGCGGAATGAGCAGTTCTTC. This gives the protein CAWSPQRNEQFF. Filled out from reference TRBV30 and TRBJ2-1, the complete variable domain reads SQTIHQWPATLVQPVGSPLSLECTVEGTSNPNLYWYRQAAGRGLQLLFYSVGIGQISSEVPQNLSASRPQDRQFILSSKKLLLSDSGFYLCAWSPQRNEQFFGPGTRLTVL.

J is TRBJ1-3 and V is TRBV5-1, with 9 bases matching TRBD1. Germline trimming cut 3 bases from V and 1 base from J; bases unmatched to any gene: 2. The CDR3 loop spans 15 amino acids. Germline V CDR1 and CDR2: SGHRS, YFSETQ. Here the CDR3 reads CASSSGTGSGNTIYF. DNA of the CDR3: TGCGCCAGCAGCTCCGGGACAGGGTCTGGAAACACCATATATTTT.

This chain links TRBV15 with TRBJ1-1; 7 bases line up with TRBD1. The V gene end was trimmed by 5 bases and the J gene end by 4 bases; junction bases not matched to a gene: 7. The CDR3 totals 14 residues. Germline loops: CDR1 LNHNV, CDR2 YYDKDF (reference sequence). CDR3 nucleotide sequence: TGTGCCACCAGCCCAGGGGGAGTTAGCACTGAAGCTTTCTTT. This codes for CATSPGGVSTEAFF. Full variable domain (rest looked up from reference TRBV15 and TRBJ1-1): DAMVIQNPRYQVTQFGKPVTLSCSQTLNHNVMYWYQQKSSQAPKLLFHYYDKDFNNEADTPDNFQSRRPNTSFCFLDIRSPGLGDTAMYLCATSPGGVSTEAFFGQGTRLTVV.

The V and J genes are TRBV10-3 and TRBJ2-7, with 11 bases that match TRBD2. J was trimmed by 0 bases and V by 6 bases; bases with no gene match: 4. The CDR3 is 15 residues long. CDR1 ENHRY and CDR2 SYGVKD come from the germline V gene. The DNA of the CDR3 is TGTGCCATCAGCCGGGGACTAGCGGACTCCTACGAGCAGTACTTC. It codes for CAISRGLADSYEQYF.

The chain couples TRBV10-1 to TRBJ1-1; perhaps TRBD1 as D (5 bases). V dropped 0 bases and J dropped 0 bases, with 8 bases sitting between them. CDR1 is WNHNN and CDR2 is SYGVQD in the germline V gene (reference sequence). This CDR3 comprises 15 residues. CDR3 DNA: TGCGCCAGCAGTGAGTCCGGCAGGGTGAACACTGAAGCTTTCTTT. It yields the protein CASSESGRVNTEAFF.

This chain joins TRBV7-3 and TRBJ1-6, with D possibly matching TRBD1 (6 bases). In germline, CDR1 is SGHTA, CDR2 FQGTGA. V was shortened by 4 bases and J by 7 bases, with 8 bases between the two germline ends. The CDR3 runs 13 residues. In nucleotides, the CDR3 is TGTGCCAGCAGCTCACAGGGAAATTCACCCCTCCACTTT. It codes for CASSSQGNSPLHF. Together with reference TRBV7-3 and TRBJ1-6, the CDR3 gives the full variable domain: GAGVSQTPSNKVTEKGKYVELRCDPISGHTALYWYRQSLGQGPEFLIYFQGTGAADDSGLPNDRFFAVRPEGSVSTLKIQRTERGDSAVYLCASSSQGNSPLHFGNGTRLTVT.

This clone was counted once. V gene TRBV6-5 combines with J gene TRBJ2-7; 8 bases map to TRBD2. Germline V gene data show CDR1 as MNHEY and CDR2 as SVGAGI. CDR3 size: 15 residues. The trim removed 6 bases at V and 2 bases at J, leaving 9 bases unmatched. The CDR3 here is CASSHTSGGPYEQYF. The CDR3 bases are TGTGCCAGCAGCCACACTAGCGGAGGGCCCTACGAGCAGTACTTC.

The chain couples TRBV7-2 to TRBJ2-7; TRBD2 might be the D (7 bases). With 2 bases removed from V and 0 bases from J, the gap between germline ends came to 17 bases. The V gene's germline CDR1 is SGHTA and CDR2 FQGNSA. This CDR3 comprises 17 residues. In DNA, the CDR3 is TGTGCCAGCAGCTTACCCCGGTCGGGGGGCCGCTCCTACGAGCAGTACTTC. Protein sequence: CASSLPRSGGRSYEQYF.

The chain employs TRBV7-2 and TRBJ1-5; D call uncertain. This CDR3 has 15 amino acids. Trimming pared 1 base from V and 2 bases from J, leaving 9 bases between. Germline CDR1 and CDR2: SGHTA and FQGNSA. The CDR3 DNA follows: TGTGCCAGCAGCTTAGTCGGGTTTGGCAATCAGCCCCAGCATTTT. It specifies CASSLVGFGNQPQHF.

The J gene is TRBJ2-1, the V gene TRBV7-3; 8 positions agree with TRBD1. Germline V gene data show CDR1 as SGHTA and CDR2 as FQGTGA. Trimming removed 3 bases from V and 7 bases from J; junction bases left unmatched: 2. The CDR3 has 13 residues. This CDR3 is CASSFTGGNEQFF. DNA for the CDR3: TGTGCCAGCAGCTTCACAGGGGGGAATGAGCAGTTCTTC. Filled out from reference TRBV7-3 and TRBJ2-1, the complete variable domain reads GAGVSQTPSNKVTEKGKYVELRCDPISGHTALYWYRQSLGQGPEFLIYFQGTGAADDSGLPNDRFFAVRPEGSVSTLKIQRTERGDSAVYLCASSFTGGNEQFFGPGTRLTVL.

This sequence joins TRBV7-8 and TRBJ1-1; D is undetermined. The CDR3 sequence is 13 residues long. Looked up from germline, CDR1 is SGHVS and CDR2 is FQNEAQ. V shed 7 bases and J shed 5 bases, with 14 bases lying between them. The CDR3 DNA follows: TGTGCCAGCACCCTGCGACGAGGAACTGAAGCTTTCTTT. As protein: CASTLRRGTEAFF.

The chain's CDR3 is CASSYPGEGPGGRELFF. The CDR3, as DNA: TGTGCCAGCAGTTACCCCGGGGAGGGCCCCGGTGGTAGGGAGCTGTTTTTT. V gene TRBV28 combines with J gene TRBJ2-2, with 7 bases identical to TRBD2. This CDR3 contains 17 residues. J lost 9 bases, V lost 4 bases, and 17 bases had no gene match. Per germline, CDR1 MDHEN and CDR2 SYDVKM.

Note on this clone: A read error may produce the germline difference seen at one junction end. The gene calls are TRBV2 and TRBJ1-4; possibly TRBD1 for D (6 bases). The CDR3 runs to 12 residues. CDR1 SNHLY and CDR2 FYNNEI come from the germline V gene. CDR3 in DNA: TGTGCCAGCGGGAACAGGGATGACAAACTGTTTTTT. Its protein is CASGNRDDKLFF.

The chain is built from TRBV12-3 or TRBV12-4 and TRBJ2-1; D is ambiguous. V was pared by 3 bases and J by 5 bases, with 8 bases between. The CDR3 is 13 amino acids. CDR3 DNA sequence: TGTGCCAGCAGTTTCCGGCGGAACAATGAGCAGTTCTTC. Protein product: CASSFRRNNEQFF.

This chain joins TRBV6-1 and TRBJ2-3, with 8 bases aligning to TRBD2. V dropped 4 bases and J dropped 5; count of bases not matched to a gene: 11. CDR3 size: 16 residues. Germline CDR1 and CDR2: MNHNS and SASEGT. The CDR3 nucleotides are TGTGCCAGCAGTGCCAACCCAGCGGGAGTTGTAGATACGCAGTATTTT. Its translation is CASSANPAGVVDTQYF.

This chain uses TRBV4-1 with TRBJ2-1; 15 bases are shared with TRBD2. This CDR3 has 20 amino acids. Germline V CDR1 and CDR2: MGHRA, YSYEKL. Trimming removed 0 bases from V and 3 bases from J; junction bases left unmatched: 9. DNA of the CDR3: TGCGCCAGCAGCCAAGATCCGGGACTAGCGGGAGGAAAGGGCTACAATGAGCAGTTCTTC. Its translation: CASSQDPGLAGGKGYNEQFF.

The chain recombines TRBV14 with TRBJ2-5, with D maybe TRBD2 (6 bases). Germline V gene sequence: CDR1 SGHDN, CDR2 FVKESK. Trimming pared 6 bases from V and 0 bases from J, leaving 11 bases between. The CDR3 is 14 amino acids. This chain's CDR3 is CASSPREHQETQYF. For the CDR3, the DNA is TGTGCCAGCAGTCCCCGGGAGCACCAAGAGACCCAGTACTTC.

This chain joins TRBV29-1 and TRBJ1-2; 9 nucleotides match TRBD1. Trimming at V came to 4 bases and at J to 3 bases, leaving 6 bases not matched to a gene. Germline V lookup: CDR1 SQVTM, CDR2 ANQGSEA. This CDR3 has 14 residues. The CDR3 nucleotides are TGCAGCGTTGCCCCGGGACAGGGATACTATGGCTACACCTTC. This gives the protein CSVAPGQGYYGYTF.

This clone was counted a single time. The rearrangement joins TRBV24-1 to TRBJ2-1, with 8 bases aligning to TRBD2. CDR3 length equals 13 residues. J lost 8 bases, V lost 9 bases, and 8 bases had no gene match. Germline V lookup: CDR1 KGHDR, CDR2 SFDVKD. CDR3 bases: TGTGCCACCGGTGTAGCGGGGTCGGATGAGCAGTTCTTC. It yields the protein CATGVAGSDEQFF.